The sequence of this T cell receptor (beta chain) was determined in a study of beta chain features in type 1 diabetes. Across the whole study: Over all samples combined, some 110 million sorted cells were examined.

TCRB transcripts that were expressed got sequenced, as all of the isolated RNA had been reverse transcribed. The repertoire was sequenced with immunoSEQ multiplex PCR; TCRdb's copy has only in-frame clones and lacks some. The repertoire holds over 700,000 clones, with roughly a sixth as singletons. The sample taken for sequencing was naive CD4+ T cells from blood. The sequence derives from a woman under 30 in good health.

The DNA of the CDR3 is TGTGCCAGCAGGACTAGCGGGAGGGCTGGGAATGAGCAGTTCTTC. Translated, it gives CASRTSGRAGNEQFF. The J gene is TRBJ2-1, the V gene TRBV7-9; 14 nucleotides agree with TRBD2. V shed 6 bases, J shed 7 bases, and the junction held 5 bases outside the gene matches. In germline, CDR1 is SEHNR, CDR2 FQNEAQ (reference sequence). The CDR3 length is 15 residues.